The TCR beta chain under discussion was sequenced for a study of blood T cells in healthy people across ages. Study-level findings and limits: Per million T cells, TCR beta diversity dropped roughly linearly as age increased.

This clonotype came up a few times. The antigen is not known. Combining a sample-barcoded 5' primer with a J-beta primer mix, a second PCR ran for 7 to 11 cycles. One entry per CDR3 protein results from TCRdb running MiXCR on the 5' RACE reads. The data hold more than 450,000 distinct CDR3 sequences, with about 27% observed a single time. The CDR3 runs 13 residues. Looked up from germline, CDR1 is DFQATT and CDR2 is SNEGSKA (reference sequence). Trimming left V 5 bases short and J 7 bases short, with 14 bases between. Caucasian, healthy and from Russia, the donors were aged between 6 and 90. These data also featured in a second study, about T cells of mothers and their children. Turning to that study: Donors comprised three healthy Caucasian mothers plus their six children. Thymic selection molds TCR recombination output in much the same way for related pairs as for unrelated pairs.

Material: blood. This clonotype originated in a boy younger than 10 in good health. The chain carries TRBV20-1 and TRBJ1-4; D is possibly TRBD1 (5 bases). In DNA, the CDR3 is TGCAGTGCTGGGGGGGTGTTGCGTGAAAAACTGTTTTTT. Residues: CSAGGVLREKLFF.